This record covers a single TCR beta chain. This table comes from immunoSEQ multiplex PCR, and its TCRdb copy is limited to in-frame clones, with some not included. The table records more than 80,000 clones, 95% to 97% of them present only once. The data originate from a study of technical replicates of blood from a few donors. Deletions cut 0 bases from V and 8 bases from J, with 9 bases between. The CDR3 consists of 13 residues. Germline CDR1 and CDR2: ENHRY and SYGVKD. V usage is TRBV10-3 and J usage is TRBJ2-3; D remains ambiguous. This receptor was obtained from a human donor in good health. Sequencing used T cells isolated from PBMCs. CDR3 amino acids: CAISESVGSTQYF. Written as DNA, the CDR3 is TGTGCCATCAGTGAGTCGGTCGGTTCTACGCAGTATTTT.